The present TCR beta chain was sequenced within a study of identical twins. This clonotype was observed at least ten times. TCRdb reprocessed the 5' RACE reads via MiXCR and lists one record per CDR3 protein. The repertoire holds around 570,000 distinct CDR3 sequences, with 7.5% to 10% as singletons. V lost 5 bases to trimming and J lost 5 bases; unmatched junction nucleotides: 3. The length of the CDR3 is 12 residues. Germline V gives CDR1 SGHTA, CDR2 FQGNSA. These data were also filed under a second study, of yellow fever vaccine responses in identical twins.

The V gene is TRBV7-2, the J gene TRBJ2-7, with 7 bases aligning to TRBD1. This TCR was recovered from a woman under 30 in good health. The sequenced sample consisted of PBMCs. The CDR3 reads CASSETGDEQYF. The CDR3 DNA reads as TGTGCCAGCAGCGAAACAGGGGACGAGCAGTACTTC.